This T cell receptor (beta chain) was documented in a study of blood T cell repertoires in COVID-19. CDR1 is SGHRS and CDR2 is YFSETQ in the germline V gene. Trimming took off 0 bases at V and 4 bases at J, with 10 bases between the two ends. The CDR3 spans 14 residues. As originally analysed: The assay estimated nucleated cells by amplifying reference gene primers. The repertoire was sequenced with immunoSEQ multiplex PCR; TCRdb's copy has only in-frame clones and lacks some. The V and J calls and clone size were taken over from that table, and D and trimming were inferred from the DNA. This table has some 380,000 clones, roughly four fifths appearing once.

Sequencing was performed on peripheral blood. The source is a human donor with acute or convalescent COVID-19. The donor label of this sample is uncertain. The chain employs TRBV5-1 and TRBJ2-5, with D uncertain. The CDR3 coding sequence is TGCGCCAGCAGCTTGGCAGCTGGGCTAGAGACCCAGTACTTC. Translation gives CASSLAAGLETQYF.